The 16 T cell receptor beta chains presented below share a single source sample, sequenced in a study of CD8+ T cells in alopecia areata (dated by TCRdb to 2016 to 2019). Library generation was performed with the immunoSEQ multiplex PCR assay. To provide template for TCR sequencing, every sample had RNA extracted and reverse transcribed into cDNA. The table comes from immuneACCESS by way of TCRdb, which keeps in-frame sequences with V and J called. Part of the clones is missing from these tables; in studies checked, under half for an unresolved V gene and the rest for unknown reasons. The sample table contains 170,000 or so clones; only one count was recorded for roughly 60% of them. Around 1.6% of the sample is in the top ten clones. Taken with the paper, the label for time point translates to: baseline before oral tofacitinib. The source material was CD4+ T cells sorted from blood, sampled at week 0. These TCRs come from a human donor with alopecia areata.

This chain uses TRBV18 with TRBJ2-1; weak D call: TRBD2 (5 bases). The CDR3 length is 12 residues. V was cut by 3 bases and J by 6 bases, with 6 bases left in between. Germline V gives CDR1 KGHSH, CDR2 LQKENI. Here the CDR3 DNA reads TGTGCCAGCTCACCCACTAGCAATGAGCAGTTCTTC. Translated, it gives CASSPTSNEQFF.

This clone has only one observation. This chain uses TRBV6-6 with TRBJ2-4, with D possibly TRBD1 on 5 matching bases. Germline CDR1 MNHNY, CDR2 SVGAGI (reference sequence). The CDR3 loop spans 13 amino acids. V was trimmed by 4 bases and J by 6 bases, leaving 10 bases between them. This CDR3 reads CASSLEDRNIQYF. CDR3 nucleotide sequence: TGTGCCAGCAGTTTGGAAGACAGAAACATTCAGTACTTC.

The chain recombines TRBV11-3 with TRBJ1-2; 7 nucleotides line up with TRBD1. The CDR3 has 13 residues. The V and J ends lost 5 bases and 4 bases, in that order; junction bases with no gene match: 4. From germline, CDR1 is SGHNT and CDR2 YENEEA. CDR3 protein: CASSEQGTYGYTF. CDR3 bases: TGTGCCAGCAGCGAACAGGGGACCTATGGCTACACCTTC.

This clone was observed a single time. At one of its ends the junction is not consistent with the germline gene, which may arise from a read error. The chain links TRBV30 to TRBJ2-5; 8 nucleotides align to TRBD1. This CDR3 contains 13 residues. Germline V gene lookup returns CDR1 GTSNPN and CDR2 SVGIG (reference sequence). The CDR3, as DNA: TGTGCCTGGAGAGGAGACAGGGGAACCTTCACCCACTTC. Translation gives CAWRGDRGTFTHF.

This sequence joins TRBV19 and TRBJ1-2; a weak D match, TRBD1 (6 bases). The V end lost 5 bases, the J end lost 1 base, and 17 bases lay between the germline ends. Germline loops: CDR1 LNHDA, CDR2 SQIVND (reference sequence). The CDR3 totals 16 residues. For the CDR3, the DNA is TGTGCCAGTAGTGCCCGAAACCGACAGGATAACTATGGCTACACCTTC. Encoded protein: CASSARNRQDNYGYTF.

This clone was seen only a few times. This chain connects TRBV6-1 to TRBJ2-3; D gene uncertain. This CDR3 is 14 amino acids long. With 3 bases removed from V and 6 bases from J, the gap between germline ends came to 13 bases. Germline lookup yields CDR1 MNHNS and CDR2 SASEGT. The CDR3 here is CASSDQPSGDTQYF. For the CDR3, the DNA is TGTGCCAGCAGTGATCAGCCAAGTGGGGATACGCAGTATTTT.

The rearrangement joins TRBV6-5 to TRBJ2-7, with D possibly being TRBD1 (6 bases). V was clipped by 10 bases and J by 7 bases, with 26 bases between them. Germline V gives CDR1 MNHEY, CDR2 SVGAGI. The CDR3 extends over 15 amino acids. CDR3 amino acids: CATRREGTSVEEQYF. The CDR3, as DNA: TGTGCCACCCGACGGGAAGGGACATCAGTAGAGGAGCAGTACTTC.

The CDR3 DNA sequence: TGTGCCAGCAGCCGTAATGGGGGACAGAGCAACGAGCAGTACTTC. It codes for CASSRNGGQSNEQYF. The V and J genes are TRBV11-2 and TRBJ2-7, with 7 bases that match TRBD1. In germline, CDR1 is SGHAT, CDR2 FQNNGV. V was clipped by 5 bases and J by 5 bases; unmatched bases: 12. The CDR3 loop spans 15 amino acids.

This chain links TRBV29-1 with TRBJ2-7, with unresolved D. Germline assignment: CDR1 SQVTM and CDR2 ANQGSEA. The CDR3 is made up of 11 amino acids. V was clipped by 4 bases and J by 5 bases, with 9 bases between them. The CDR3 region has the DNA TGCAGCGTTGTATGGGTCAACGAGCAGTACTTC. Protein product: CSVVWVNEQYF.

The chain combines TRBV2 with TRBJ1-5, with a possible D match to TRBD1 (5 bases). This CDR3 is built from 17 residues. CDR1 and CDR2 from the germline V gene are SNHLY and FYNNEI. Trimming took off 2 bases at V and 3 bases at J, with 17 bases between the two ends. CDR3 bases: TGTGCCAGCAGTGAAACGGGGGTAATTGGATCCAATCAGCCCCAGCATTTT. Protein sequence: CASSETGVIGSNQPQHF.

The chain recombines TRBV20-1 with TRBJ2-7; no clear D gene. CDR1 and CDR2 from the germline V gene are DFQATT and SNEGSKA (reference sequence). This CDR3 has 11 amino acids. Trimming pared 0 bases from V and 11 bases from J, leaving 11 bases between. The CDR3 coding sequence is TGCAGTGCTAGAGATCTGGATAGCAAGTACTTC. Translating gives CSARDLDSKYF.

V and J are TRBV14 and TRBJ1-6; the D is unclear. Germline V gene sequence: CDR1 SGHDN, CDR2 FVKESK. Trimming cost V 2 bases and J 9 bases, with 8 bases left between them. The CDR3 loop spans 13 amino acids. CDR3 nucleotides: TGTGCCAGCAGCCAATCAATAAGTTCACCCCTCCACTTT. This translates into CASSQSISSPLHF.

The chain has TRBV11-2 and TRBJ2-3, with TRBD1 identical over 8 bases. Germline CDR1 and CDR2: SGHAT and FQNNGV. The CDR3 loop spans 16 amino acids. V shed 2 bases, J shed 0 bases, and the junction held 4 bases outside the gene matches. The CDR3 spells CASSLRGQESTDTQYF. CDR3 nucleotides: TGTGCCAGCAGCTTAAGGGGACAGGAAAGCACAGATACGCAGTATTTT.

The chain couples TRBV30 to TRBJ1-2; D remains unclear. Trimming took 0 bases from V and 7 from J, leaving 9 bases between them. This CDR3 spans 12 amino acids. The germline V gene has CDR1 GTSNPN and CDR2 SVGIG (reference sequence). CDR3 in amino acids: CAWSVGDSGYTF. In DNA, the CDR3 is TGTGCCTGGAGTGTTGGGGATTCTGGCTACACCTTC.

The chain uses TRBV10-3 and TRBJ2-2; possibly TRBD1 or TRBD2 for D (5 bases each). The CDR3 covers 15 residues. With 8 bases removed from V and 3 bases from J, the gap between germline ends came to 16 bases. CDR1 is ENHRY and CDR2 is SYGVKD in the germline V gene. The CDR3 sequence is CAILAGRDDTGELFF. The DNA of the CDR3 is TGTGCCATCCTAGCCGGACGGGACGACACCGGGGAGCTGTTTTTT.

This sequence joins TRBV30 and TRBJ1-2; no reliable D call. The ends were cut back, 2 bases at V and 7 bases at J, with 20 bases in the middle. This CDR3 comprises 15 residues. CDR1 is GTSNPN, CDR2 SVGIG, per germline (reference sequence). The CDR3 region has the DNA TGTGCCTGGAGTTCAATACTCGGACTCTATGTTGGCTACACCTTC. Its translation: CAWSSILGLYVGYTF.